This T cell receptor (beta chain) was obtained from a study of shared clonotypes between healthy human individuals. On the study more broadly: Plates per donor: three CD4 naive, three CD4 memory, two CD8 naive, one CD8 memory.

V lost 6 bases, J lost 3 bases, and 4 bases stayed unmatched. The CDR3 runs 13 residues. The V gene's germline CDR1 is MNHEY and CDR2 SMNVEV (reference sequence). Study observations and caveats: All-four-donor shared clonotypes had higher generation probabilities than non-shared clonotypes did.

The naive CD8 fraction comprised CD45RO-negative cells positively selected for CCR7 and excluded terminally differentiated effector memory CD45RA+ cells. Comment on this clone: Its antigen is as yet unknown.

The data were produced by immunoSEQ multiplex PCR, yet TCRdb's version contains in-frame clones alone and is incomplete. The sample has 550,000 to 750,000 clones; about 92% are singletons. The TCR originated in a man younger than 40 in good health. Sequencing was performed on naive CD8+ T cells sorted from blood. The chain employs TRBV27 and TRBJ2-7; 8 positions match TRBD2. CDR3 amino acids: CASRPGLGYEQYF. In nucleotides, the CDR3 is TGTGCCAGCAGGCCGGGACTAGGCTACGAGCAGTACTTC.